This T cell receptor beta chain was identified in a study of early T cells in non-severe SARS-CoV-2 infection. Study summary: The chains were unpaired, and the sequenced material was bulk RNA from unsorted whole blood.

Study findings and constraints: Using VDJdb, the matching emphasized anti-spike CD8 responses while missing private and CD4 specificities.

The ends lost 6 bases at V and 2 bases at J; junction bases unmatched: 7. Germline V CDR1 and CDR2: WSHSY, SAAADI. The CDR3 spans 15 residues. This clonotype was recorded many times. Its antigen remains unknown. The protocol attached unique molecular identifiers to individual cDNA molecules. TCRdb independently ran MiXCR on the 5' RACE reads; one entry per CDR3 protein. This table has about 25,000 distinct CDR3 sequences, 5.5% appearing once. Sample: whole blood. The sequence was obtained from an adult who was a healthcare worker with PCR-confirmed SARS-CoV-2 infection or an uninfected control (not recorded which). The chain links TRBV10-2 to TRBJ2-1; 7 bases are a match to TRBD1. In nucleotides, the CDR3 is TGCGCCAGCAGGGGATACAGGGGTGCCTACAATGAGCAGTTCTTC. Its translation is CASRGYRGAYNEQFF.